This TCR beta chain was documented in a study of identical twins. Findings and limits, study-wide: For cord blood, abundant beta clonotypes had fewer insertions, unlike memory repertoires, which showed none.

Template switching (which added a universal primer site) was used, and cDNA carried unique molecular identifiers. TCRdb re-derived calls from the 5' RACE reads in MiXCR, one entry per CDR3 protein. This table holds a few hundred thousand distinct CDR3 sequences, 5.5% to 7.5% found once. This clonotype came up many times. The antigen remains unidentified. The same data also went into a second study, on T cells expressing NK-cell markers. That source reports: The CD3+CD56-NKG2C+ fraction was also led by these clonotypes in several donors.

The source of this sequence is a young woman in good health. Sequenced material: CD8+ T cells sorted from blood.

The CDR3 spells CATSSSHGSSYNEQFF. The CDR3 coding sequence is TGTGCCACCAGCAGTTCACACGGGAGCTCCTACAATGAGCAGTTCTTC. The V call is TRBV15, the J call TRBJ2-1; maybe TRBD2 (6 bases). The CDR3 spans 16 residues. The V gene lost 3 bases and the J gene lost 0 bases, with 12 bases spanning the gap. From germline, CDR1 is LNHNV and CDR2 YYDKDF (reference sequence). The full variable domain, rest sourced from reference TRBV15 and TRBJ2-1, is DAMVIQNPRYQVTQFGKPVTLSCSQTLNHNVMYWYQQKSSQAPKLLFHYYDKDFNNEADTPDNFQSRRPNTSFCFLDIRSPGLGDTAMYLCATSSSHGSSYNEQFFGPGTRLTVL.